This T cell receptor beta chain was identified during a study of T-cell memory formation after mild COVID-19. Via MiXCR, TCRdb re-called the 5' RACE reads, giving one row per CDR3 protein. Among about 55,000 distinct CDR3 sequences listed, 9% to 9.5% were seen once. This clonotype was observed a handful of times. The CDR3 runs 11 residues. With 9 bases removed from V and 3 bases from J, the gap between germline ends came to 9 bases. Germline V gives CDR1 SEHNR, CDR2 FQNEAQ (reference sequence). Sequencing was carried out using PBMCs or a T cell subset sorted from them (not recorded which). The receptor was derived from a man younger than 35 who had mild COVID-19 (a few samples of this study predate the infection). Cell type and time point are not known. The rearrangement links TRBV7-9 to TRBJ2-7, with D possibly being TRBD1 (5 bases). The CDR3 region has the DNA TGTGCCAGACTGGGGCACTACGAGCAGTACTTC. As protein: CARLGHYEQYF.